This T cell receptor (beta chain) came from a study of blood T cell repertoires in COVID-19 (dated by TCRdb to the early 2020s). For the study in its entirety: The collaborator samples originated in the United States, Italy and Spain and spanned the acute and convalescent phases of COVID-19. The repertoires were released in a freely available public database meant as a resource for research on the immune response to SARS-CoV-2. Where HLA class I and class II types were available, the types were taken from metadata supplied by the sample provider, not from assay-based typing. The dataset comprised deeply sampled blood TCRbeta repertoires from subjects exposed to, actively infected with, or recovered from COVID-19. A de-identified subject ID, COVID-19 status, age in years and sex were almost always included in the sample metadata. Samples were obtained from the ongoing ImmuneRACE study (first 160 participants) and from 1,254 subjects provided by 6 global collaborators. The prospective study material was composed of cDNA or gDNA derived from T cells, B-cell-depleted T cells, or PBMCs. The paper as a whole reports these results and caveats: Clinical and demographic metadata were provided uncurated, with the amount varying by source and participant.

With respect to this clone: Its antigen is not yet known. No quality values exist for individual bases; no much larger clone is one base distant.

The germline V gene provides CDR1 SGHRS and CDR2 YFSETQ. From the cysteine up to the phenylalanine, the CDR3 has a length of 16 residues. Only the CDR3 region is kept as DNA, spanning 48 bases read in frame from base 1. V lost 5 bases and J lost 6 bases, and the count of bases not matched to a germline gene is 12. Participants in the prospective study were aged roughly 18 to 89 years, lived in more than 20 United States geographic areas, and enrolled through a virtual design. In the prospective study, cohorts were assigned on the basis of participant-reported clinical history obtained from a screening survey and a study questionnaire. ImmuneRACE Cohort 3 recovered participants were defined by two consecutive negative NP/OP PCR tests, healthcare professional clearance, or symptom resolution. Each participant in the prospective study had whole blood, serum and a nasopharyngeal or oropharyngeal swab collected by mobile phlebotomists. Over a roughly 2-month period, participants in the prospective study had the option of providing additional blood draws and questionnaires. Before DNA extraction, blood samples from the prospective study were shipped at room temperature or frozen.

The immunoSEQ Assay, a bias-controlled multiplex PCR, was used to amplify TCRbeta CDR3 regions from genomic DNA. Turning to the authors' computational methods: Nucleated cell counts per sample were estimated from amplification of reference gene primers within the assay. To quantify the absolute abundance of each unique TCRbeta CDR3 rearrangement, sequence reads were collapsed and filtered. Productive Simpson clonality was computed per sample as the square root of Simpson's diversity index over productive rearrangements. TCRdb retrieved this table from immuneACCESS and kept in-frame rearrangements only. Not all clones are present; in checked studies, unresolved V genes account for under half, and no reason is known for the remainder. That table gives V, J and clone size, and the DNA gave D and trimming. The sample data list almost 500,000 clones, and about 88% of these were observed just once. Together, the top ten hold around 7.9% of the sample.

Here the chain combines TRBV5-1 and TRBJ2-2; 8 of the junction bases match TRBD1. This TCR was sampled from a woman aged 60-75 years who had recovered from COVID-19. The sequencing sample was made of PBMCs or T cells enriched from blood (not recorded which). The CDR3 sequence is CASSRRTGSIAGELFF. The sequence in DNA is TGCGCCAGCAGTCGGAGGACAGGGTCGATCGCCGGGGAGCTGTTTTTT.